These 24 T cell receptor beta chains came from one sample sequenced in a study of T cell responses to AZD1222 COVID-19 vaccine. Sequencing was performed with immunoSEQ multiplex PCR; in TCRdb, only in-frame clones are kept and a portion is missing. Among around 30,000 clones listed, just over 90% were seen once. Sequencing was performed on peripheral blood, taken on day 0 of AZD1222 vaccination. All receptors derive from an adult in good health.

V and J are TRBV10-1 and TRBJ1-2; TRBD1 matches 7 bases. The CDR3 contains 13 residues. V shed 6 bases and J 10 bases; nucleotides not matched to a gene: 11. Per germline, CDR1 WNHNN and CDR2 SYGVQD (reference sequence). The CDR3 bases are TGCGCCAGCAGACCCGACAGGGTTTTAGACTACACCTTC. Amino acids: CASRPDRVLDYTF.

The chain employs TRBV6-5 and TRBJ2-3, with D uncertain. V shed 5 bases and J shed 2 bases, with 5 bases lying between them. CDR3 length equals 12 residues. Germline V gene sequence: CDR1 MNHEY, CDR2 SVGAGI. The CDR3 sequence is CASSRDTDTQYF. The CDR3 DNA reads TGTGCCAGCAGTCGTGACACAGATACGCAGTATTTT.

V gene TRBV11-2 combines with J gene TRBJ2-3; D is unresolved. The CDR3 sequence is 12 residues long. Per germline, CDR1 SGHAT and CDR2 FQNNGV. Between the trimmed V and J ends, which lost 5 bases and 4 bases, there was a span of 7 bases. CDR3 region: CASSQTADTQYF. DNA of the CDR3: TGTGCCAGCAGCCAGACGGCAGATACGCAGTATTTT.

This rearrangement joins TRBV28 to TRBJ1-5; D gene ambiguous. V was shortened by 5 bases and J by 5 bases, with 13 bases between the two germline ends. This CDR3 contains 14 residues. Per germline, CDR1 MDHEN and CDR2 SYDVKM. CDR3 DNA: TGTGCCAGCAGTCCCCCCCACTCTGATCAGCCCCAGCATTTT. This sequence encodes CASSPPHSDQPQHF. Looking up the rest from reference TRBV28 and TRBJ1-5 gives the full variable domain: DVKVTQSSRYLVKRTGEKVFLECVQDMDHENMFWYRQDPGLGLRLIYFSYDVKMKEKGDIPEGYSVSREKKERFSLILESASTNQTSMYLCASSPPHSDQPQHFGDGTRLSIL.

The chain carries TRBV27 and TRBJ1-3, with D uncertain. The germline V gene encodes CDR1 MNHEY and CDR2 SMNVEV (reference sequence). Between the trimmed V and J ends, which lost 2 bases and 5 bases, there was a span of 7 bases. This CDR3 spans 13 amino acids. The chain's CDR3 is CASSLGGRNTIYF. The CDR3 region has the DNA TGTGCCAGCAGTTTAGGCGGTCGAAACACCATATATTTT.

The V and J genes are TRBV27 and TRBJ1-2; D gene ambiguous. CDR1 is MNHEY, CDR2 SMNVEV, per germline (reference sequence). CDR3 size: 15 residues. V dropped 1 base and J dropped 0 bases, with 9 bases sitting between them. The CDR3 loop is CASSLFGSSNYGYTF. CDR3 sequence (DNA): TGTGCCAGCAGTTTATTCGGCAGCTCTAACTATGGCTACACCTTC.

The genes are TRBV6-2 or TRBV6-3 and TRBJ2-7; D remains unclear. V was shortened by 2 bases and J by 4 bases, with 15 bases between the two germline ends. The length of the CDR3 is 15 residues. Germline CDR1 MNHEY, CDR2 SVGEGT. The CDR3 bases are TGTGCCAGCAGTTACGGTGCGCGGCAGACTTACGAGCAGTACTTC. Encoded protein: CASSYGARQTYEQYF.

The rearrangement links TRBV25-1 to TRBJ2-3, with TRBD2 identical over 9 bases. The CDR3 covers 15 residues. Looked up from germline, CDR1 is MGHDK and CDR2 is SYGVNS. V lost 6 bases and J lost 0; bases outside the gene matches: 4. CDR3 residues: CASSRAGGSTDTQYF. The CDR3 DNA is TGTGCCAGCAGCCGGGCGGGGGGGAGCACAGATACGCAGTATTTT.

The chain recombines TRBV7-2 with TRBJ1-2, with D tentatively TRBD1 (5 bases). The CDR3 runs 14 residues. V was pared by 5 bases and J by 4 bases, with 14 bases between. Germline assignment: CDR1 SGHTA and CDR2 FQGNSA. Written as DNA, the CDR3 is TGTGCCAGCAGCGAGGACATTATCCCCTATGGCTACACCTTC. It is translated as CASSEDIIPYGYTF.

The V and J genes are TRBV10-1 and TRBJ2-3; D is unclear. Trimming left V 3 bases short and J 3 bases short, with 4 bases between. Germline lookup yields CDR1 WNHNN and CDR2 SYGVQD (reference sequence). The CDR3 is 12 residues long. As DNA, the CDR3 is TGCGCCAGCAGTGAATTTACAGATACGCAGTATTTT. As protein: CASSEFTDTQYF.

V usage is TRBV7-2 and J usage is TRBJ1-6; D gene uncertain. From germline, CDR1 is SGHTA and CDR2 FQGNSA. This CDR3 contains 15 residues. V was trimmed by 1 base and J by 7 bases, leaving 11 bases between them. The CDR3, as DNA: TGTGCCAGCAGCTTAGAAGTGGGCAGAAATTCACCCCTCCACTTT. Encoded protein: CASSLEVGRNSPLHF.

V usage is TRBV7-2 and J usage is TRBJ2-1; TRBD1 aligns across 8 bases. Losses at the gene ends were 3 bases for V and 0 bases for J; bases not matched to a gene: 4. Germline V gene data show CDR1 as SGHTA and CDR2 as FQGNSA. CDR3 length equals 16 residues. The CDR3 bases are TGTGCCAGCAGCTTTTGGGGGACAGGCTCCTACAATGAGCAGTTCTTC. Its protein is CASSFWGTGSYNEQFF. The full variable domain, rest sourced from reference TRBV7-2 and TRBJ2-1, is GAGVSQSPSNKVTEKGKDVELRCDPISGHTALYWYRQSLGQGLEFLIYFQGNSAPDKSGLPSDRFSAERTGGSVSTLTIQRTQQEDSAVYLCASSFWGTGSYNEQFFGPGTRLTVL.

In its sample, this clone was seen once. The V call is TRBV29-1, the J call TRBJ2-7; no definite D call. The germline gives CDR1 SQVTM, CDR2 ANQGSEA. The V end was cut by 5 bases, the J end by 3 bases, with 14 bases between. The CDR3 runs to 13 residues. CDR3 bases: TGCAGCGTTATATTCGGGCCCTACTACGAGCAGTACTTC. Translated: CSVIFGPYYEQYF.

The chain links TRBV30 to TRBJ1-1; TRBD1 agrees at 9 bases. CDR1 GTSNPN and CDR2 SVGIG come from the germline V gene (reference sequence). The CDR3 has 12 amino acids. V was pared by 4 bases and J by 5 bases, with 2 bases of the junction left unmatched. CDR3 residues: CAWKDRGTEAFF. The CDR3 region has the DNA TGTGCCTGGAAGGACAGGGGAACTGAAGCTTTCTTT.

The chain joins TRBV10-1 to TRBJ2-1; weak D call: TRBD2 (5 bases). This CDR3 region has 15 residues. Germline V gene data show CDR1 as WNHNN and CDR2 as SYGVQD (reference sequence). The V and J ends lost 4 bases and 2 bases respectively, with 12 bases between them. DNA of the CDR3: TGCGCCAGCAGTGTTTCGGGAATCGCCTACAATGAGCAGTTCTTC. The encoded protein is CASSVSGIAYNEQFF.

This clone was found a few times. This rearrangement joins TRBV5-1 to TRBJ2-2, with D maybe TRBD1 (6 bases). Germline assignment: CDR1 SGHRS and CDR2 YFSETQ. V dropped 1 base and J dropped 4 bases, with 14 bases sitting between them. The CDR3 totals 16 residues. The CDR3 reads CASSLPQGRPTGELFF. CDR3 coding DNA: TGCGCCAGCAGCTTGCCACAGGGTCGACCCACCGGGGAGCTGTTTTTT. The full variable domain, in which reference TRBV5-1 and TRBJ2-2 provide the parts outside the CDR3, is KAGVTQTPRYLIKTRGQQVTLSCSPISGHRSVSWYQQTPGQGLQFLFEYFSETQRNKGNFPGRFSGRQFSNSRSEMNVSTLELGDSALYLCASSLPQGRPTGELFFGEGSRLTVL.

The chain links TRBV7-8 to TRBJ1-2; D possibly corresponds to TRBD1 (6 bases). Trimming removed 5 bases from V and 10 bases from J, with 14 bases in between. This CDR3 contains 12 residues. In germline, CDR1 is SGHVS, CDR2 FQNEAQ. The CDR3 loop is CASSPSDSYYTF. The CDR3 DNA follows: TGTGCCAGCAGCCCTTCGGACAGTTACTACACCTTC.

The chain joins TRBV6-1 to TRBJ2-5, with a possible D match to TRBD2 (7 bases). The CDR3 has 14 residues. The germline V gene has CDR1 MNHNS and CDR2 SASEGT. The V gene lost 0 bases and the J gene lost 5 bases, with 10 bases spanning the gap. In nucleotides, the CDR3 is TGTGCCAGCAGTGAAGCGGGGGGGCGGGAGACCCAGTACTTC. Amino acid sequence: CASSEAGGRETQYF.

The CDR3 here is CASTLDRNEKLFF. In nucleotides, the CDR3 is TGCGCCAGCACCCTGGACAGGAATGAAAAACTGTTTTTT. The chain uses TRBV5-1 and TRBJ1-4; 7 nucleotides line up with TRBD1. The germline V gene has CDR1 SGHRS and CDR2 YFSETQ. The V gene end was trimmed by 6 bases and the J gene end by 5 bases; junction bases not matched to a gene: 4. This CDR3 has 13 residues.

This chain links TRBV29-1 with TRBJ1-2, with TRBD1 matching 10 bases. Unmatched junction bases numbered 16, after V lost 2 bases and J lost 1 base. Germline V gene lookup returns CDR1 SQVTM and CDR2 ANQGSEA. The CDR3 runs to 19 residues. In DNA, the CDR3 is TGCAGCGTTGAAAACTGGAACCGGGACAGGGGAAGATATAACTATGGCTACACCTTC. This gives the protein CSVENWNRDRGRYNYGYTF.

The rearrangement links TRBV30 to TRBJ1-2; 9 bases are a match to TRBD1. Germline CDR1 GTSNPN, CDR2 SVGIG (reference sequence). This CDR3 contains 13 residues. Trimming took 3 bases from V and 8 from J; bases not matched to a gene: 7. CDR3 sequence: CAWRRDRASGYTF. In DNA form, the CDR3 reads TGTGCCTGGAGGCGGGACAGGGCGTCCGGCTACACCTTC.

The chain couples TRBV6-5 to TRBJ1-6; D is ambiguous. V lost 6 bases and J 7 bases, leaving 10 bases between the germline ends. Germline V gives CDR1 MNHEY, CDR2 SVGAGI. CDR3 length: 13 residues. CDR3 sequence: CASSPGENSPLHF. CDR3 DNA sequence: TGTGCCAGCAGCCCCGGGGAGAATTCACCCCTCCACTTT.

The chain couples TRBV10-3 to TRBJ1-4, with a weak D call TRBD1 (6 bases). Germline V gene lookup returns CDR1 ENHRY and CDR2 SYGVKD. This CDR3 is built from 15 residues. V was clipped by 6 bases and J by 5 bases, with 16 bases between them. In DNA, the CDR3 is TGTGCCATCAGAGGCCGGACAGAGAGCAATGAAAAACTGTTTTTT. It codes for CAIRGRTESNEKLFF.

This clone has just one count. The CDR3 DNA reads as TGCAGCGTTGAATGGGACGGCTACAATGAGCAGTTCTTC. Its protein is CSVEWDGYNEQFF. The chain is built from TRBV29-1 and TRBJ2-1, with D perhaps TRBD1 or TRBD2 (5 bases each). V dropped 2 bases and J dropped 3 bases, with 8 bases sitting between them. CDR1 and CDR2 from the germline V gene are SQVTM and ANQGSEA. The CDR3 has 13 residues.